This T cell receptor (beta chain) derives from a study of OX40 agonist ivuxolimab in advanced cancers. Study-wide context: Subjects had a mean age of about 65 years, with a range of roughly 20 to 79; roughly 80% were male.

CDR1 and CDR2 from the germline V gene are SSHAT and FNYEAQ (reference sequence). This CDR3 has 13 amino acids. Points on this clone: At one boundary the junction diverges from the germline segment, which might be a read error.

Some clones are missing from TCRdb's copy, which holds only in-frame ones; the method was immunoSEQ multiplex PCR. The profile covers more than 65,000 clones, with approximately 87% appearing a single time and roughly 6.1% taken by the ten largest. The receptor was isolated from an adult with an advanced solid tumor such as melanoma, head and neck, liver or kidney cancer. Specimen: CD4+ or CD8+ T cells sorted from blood, collected in a trial of the OX40 agonist ivuxolimab. The J gene is TRBJ2-5, the V gene TRBV7-7; D ambiguous. As DNA, the CDR3 is TGTGCTAGCAGCCCAAGGGTCGATGGGACCCAGTACTTC. Translated: CASSPRVDGTQYF.